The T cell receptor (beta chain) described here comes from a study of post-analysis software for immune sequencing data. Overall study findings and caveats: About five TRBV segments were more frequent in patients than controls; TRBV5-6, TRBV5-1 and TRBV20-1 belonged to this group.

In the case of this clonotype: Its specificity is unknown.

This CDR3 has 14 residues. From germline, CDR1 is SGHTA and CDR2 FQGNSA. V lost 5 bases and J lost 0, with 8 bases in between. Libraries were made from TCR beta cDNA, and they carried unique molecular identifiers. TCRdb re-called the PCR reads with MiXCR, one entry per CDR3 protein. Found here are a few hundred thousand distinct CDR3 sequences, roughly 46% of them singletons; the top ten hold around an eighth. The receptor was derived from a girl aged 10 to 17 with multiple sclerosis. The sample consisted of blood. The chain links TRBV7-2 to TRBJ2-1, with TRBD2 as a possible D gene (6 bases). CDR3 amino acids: CASSRDFSYNEQFF. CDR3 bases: TGTGCCAGCAGCCGGGACTTCTCCTACAATGAGCAGTTCTTC.